This entry features one TCR beta chain sequence. Its antigen is not known. The CDR3 runs 16 residues. Germline V lookup: CDR1 MDHEN, CDR2 SYDVKM. With V trimmed by 1 base and J by 2 bases, 5 bases remained unmatched. Profiling relied on immunoSEQ multiplex PCR, and the TCRdb table lists in-frame clones only, not all of them. The sample carries 2 million to 2.5 million clones, 85% to 95% recorded once. These data originate in a study of shared clonotypes between healthy human individuals. The study, taken as a whole, reports: Non-shared clonotypes displayed generation probabilities falling below those of clonotypes present in all four donors.

Sequencing was done on a sample of naive CD4+ T cells sorted from blood. The subset denotes: CD45RA+ positively selected. The chain has TRBV28 and TRBJ2-1; 7 bases match TRBD2. The sequence was collected from a man between 18 and 29 years old in good health. CDR3 nucleotide sequence: TGTGCCAGCAGTTTATCGACTAGCCTCCCCTACAATGAGCAGTTCTTC. Residues: CASSLSTSLPYNEQFF.